This TCR beta chain was found in a study of blood T cell repertoires in COVID-19. Overall study: The study drew acute and convalescent COVID-19 samples from the United States, Italy and Spain. From T cells, B-cell-depleted T cells, or PBMCs came the material, which was cDNA or gDNA.

The CDR3 consists of 15 residues. CDR1 is MNHEY and CDR2 is SVGAGI in the germline V gene. V gave up 0 bases and J gave up 3 bases, with 11 bases separating them. Profiled with immunoSEQ multiplex PCR; TCRdb holds only in-frame clones, not every one. The table has over 450,000 clones, roughly 89% seen once. Patients in Seattle were enrolled during active infection, then followed longitudinally. Specimen: peripheral blood. The receptor comes from a woman aged 45 to 65 with COVID-19, enrolled during active disease. The chain recombines TRBV6-5 with TRBJ1-1; D remains unclear. CDR3 protein: CASSYSAIRDTEAFF. For the CDR3, the DNA is TGTGCCAGCAGTTACTCGGCAATCCGGGACACTGAAGCTTTCTTT.